Listed here are 31 T cell receptor beta chains from one sample, sequenced in a study of T cell repertoires in cytomegalovirus infection. No antigen is known for these receptors. TCRdb reprocessed the reads with MiXCR, giving one entry per CDR3 protein. The profile shows about 310,000 distinct CDR3 sequences, roughly 25% of them singletons. The source material was cultured PBMCs, sampled from culture after CMV antigen stimulation. Receptors were obtained from a human donor in good health (CMV status not recorded). Some clones in this sample may be carry-over from other donors' samples.

V gene TRBV12-3 or TRBV12-4 combines with J gene TRBJ1-1, with a tentative D call TRBD1 (5 bases). The CDR3 is made up of 12 amino acids. V gave up 2 bases and J gave up 12 bases, with 13 bases separating them. As DNA, the CDR3 is TGTGCCAGCAGTTTAAGAGGGACGGGGACTTTCTTT. This translates into CASSLRGTGTFF.

This clonotype was seen more than once but under ten times. The rearrangement joins TRBV12-3 or TRBV12-4 to TRBJ1-2; 8 bases align to TRBD1. The trim removed 7 bases at V and 3 bases at J, leaving 10 bases unmatched. The CDR3 length is 15 residues. CDR3 in DNA: TGTGCCAGCATCCTTCCCGGGACAGGAGACTATGGCTACACCTTC. It is translated as CASILPGTGDYGYTF.

Only one count was recorded for this clonotype. This chain connects TRBV5-8 to TRBJ1-1, with D perhaps TRBD1 (6 bases). This CDR3 has 15 residues. Per the germline V gene, CDR1 is SGHTS and CDR2 is YDEGEE. The V gene lost 4 bases and the J gene lost 3 bases, with 16 bases spanning the gap. This chain's CDR3 is CASSQGQGFDTEAFF. The CDR3 DNA is TGTGCCAGCAGCCAGGGCCAGGGGTTCGACACTGAAGCTTTCTTT.

This sequence joins TRBV19 and TRBJ2-5; 7 nucleotides match TRBD1. Germline loops: CDR1 LNHDA, CDR2 SQIVND (reference sequence). J lost 0 bases, V lost 5 bases, and 6 bases had no gene match. This CDR3 region has 15 residues. CDR3 nucleotides: TGTGCCAGTAGTGGTTGGGACAGCCACCAAGAGACCCAGTACTTC. Translation gives CASSGWDSHQETQYF.

The rearrangement joins TRBV15 to TRBJ2-3; D is possibly TRBD1 (6 bases). This CDR3 contains 15 residues. In germline, CDR1 is LNHNV, CDR2 YYDKDF (reference sequence). Trimming removed 0 bases from V and 4 bases from J, with 11 bases in between. CDR3 sequence reads: CATSRDQGGADTQYF. DNA of the CDR3: TGTGCCACCAGCAGAGATCAAGGGGGTGCAGATACGCAGTATTTT.

This clonotype was detected only a few times. V gene TRBV6-1 combines with J gene TRBJ1-1; D call uncertain. CDR3 length: 13 amino acids. V gave up 7 bases and J gave up 0 bases, with 9 bases separating them. CDR1 MNHNS and CDR2 SASEGT come from the germline V gene. In DNA form, the CDR3 reads TGTGCCAGCACCCCCGGGATGAACACTGAAGCTTTCTTT. Translation gives CASTPGMNTEAFF.

This sequence joins TRBV5-6 and TRBJ1-1; weak D call: TRBD1 (5 bases). The CDR3 consists of 14 residues. From germline, CDR1 is SGHDT and CDR2 YYEEEE. Trimming took off 2 bases at V and 4 bases at J, with 12 bases between the two ends. CDR3 protein: CASSFWGEVTEAFF. The CDR3 coding sequence is TGTGCCAGCAGCTTCTGGGGGGAGGTCACTGAAGCTTTCTTT.

The chain uses TRBV4-3 and TRBJ2-7; 10 bases match TRBD2. CDR1 LGHNA and CDR2 YSLEER come from the germline V gene. The CDR3 extends over 18 amino acids. The V and J ends lost 0 bases and 1 base, in that order; junction bases with no gene match: 9. CDR3 DNA sequence: TGCGCCAGCAGCCAAGATCTTACTAGCGGGACTATTTCCTACGAGCAGTACTTC. Amino acid sequence: CASSQDLTSGTISYEQYF.

This clonotype was seen a handful of times. This rearrangement joins TRBV27 to TRBJ2-3; no clear D. Germline CDR1 and CDR2: MNHEY and SMNVEV (reference sequence). This CDR3 region has 15 residues. Trimming left V 8 bases short and J 0 bases short, with 15 bases between. CDR3 sequence reads: CASAWQSDSTDTQYF. The CDR3 nucleotides are TGTGCCAGCGCGTGGCAGTCCGATAGCACAGATACGCAGTATTTT.

This chain connects TRBV30 to TRBJ2-1; D may be TRBD2 (6 bases). Germline V gives CDR1 GTSNPN, CDR2 SVGIG (reference sequence). V lost 5 bases and J lost 1, with 12 bases in between. This CDR3 spans 14 amino acids. CDR3 sequence reads: CAWCRGRSYNEQFF. For the CDR3, the DNA is TGTGCCTGGTGTCGGGGGAGATCCTACAATGAGCAGTTCTTC.

Concerning this clonotype: The junction departs from the called germline gene at one end, perhaps through a read error. The rearrangement uses TRBV7-3 and TRBJ1-1; no firm D call. This CDR3 is built from 14 residues. The V gene's germline CDR1 is SGHTA and CDR2 FQGTGA. The CDR3 spells CASSLVEASAEAFF. CDR3 in DNA: TGTGCCAGCAGCTTGGTAGAGGCATCGGCTGAAGCGTTCTTT.

The J gene is TRBJ1-6, the V gene TRBV5-1, with D possibly TRBD1 on 5 matching bases. Trimming removed 3 bases from V and 7 bases from J, with 11 bases in between. Germline CDR1 SGHRS, CDR2 YFSETQ. The CDR3 is made up of 14 amino acids. CDR3 amino acids: CASSSSRGNSPLHF. The CDR3, as DNA: TGCGCCAGCAGCTCGTCGAGGGGCAATTCACCCCTCCACTTT.

This rearrangement joins TRBV10-3 to TRBJ2-1; 7 bases align to TRBD2. The CDR3 contains 14 residues. From germline, CDR1 is ENHRY and CDR2 SYGVKD. V shed 5 bases, J shed 7 bases, and the junction held 8 bases outside the gene matches. CDR3 residues: CAISLAGDSNEQFF. CDR3 bases: TGTGCCATCAGTTTGGCGGGAGACTCGAATGAGCAGTTCTTC.

The rearrangement joins TRBV6-1 to TRBJ1-1; D uncertain. This CDR3 region has 14 residues. V shed 4 bases and J shed 0 bases, with 9 bases lying between them. From germline, CDR1 is MNHNS and CDR2 SASEGT. CDR3 sequence: CASSVVRMNTEAFF. The CDR3 DNA reads as TGTGCCAGCAGTGTTGTCAGGATGAACACTGAAGCTTTCTTT.

This clonotype was counted a few times. V gene TRBV6-2 or TRBV6-3 combines with J gene TRBJ1-6, with D maybe TRBD1 (5 bases). Per germline, CDR1 MNHEY and CDR2 SVGEGT. The V end was cut by 1 base, the J end by 3 bases, with 7 bases between. This CDR3 contains 15 residues. This CDR3 is CASSYYGGYNSPLHF. For the CDR3, the DNA is TGTGCCAGCAGTTACTATGGGGGCTATAATTCACCCCTCCACTTT.

The V and J genes are TRBV7-9 and TRBJ1-3; D call uncertain. CDR1 and CDR2 from the germline V gene are SEHNR and FQNEAQ (reference sequence). Trimming stripped 0 bases from V and 16 bases from J, with 19 bases between. This CDR3 region has 14 residues. The CDR3 region is CASSLALSSDAAYF. In nucleotides, the CDR3 is TGTGCCAGCAGCTTAGCGCTAAGCTCGGACGCGGCCTATTTT.

V and J are TRBV12-3 or TRBV12-4 and TRBJ1-3, with TRBD1 as a possible D gene (6 bases). V lost 8 bases, J lost 3 bases, and 17 bases lay in between. CDR3 size: 15 residues. The CDR3 is CASRILNRVGNTIYF. Written as DNA, the CDR3 is TGTGCCAGCCGAATACTCAACAGGGTTGGAAACACCATATATTTT.

This clonotype was seen only a few times. The chain joins TRBV6-2 or TRBV6-3 to TRBJ2-5, with 14 bases fitting TRBD2. The germline CDR1 and CDR2 sequences are MNHEY and SVGEGT. The CDR3 length is 18 residues. V lost 2 bases to trimming and J lost 3 bases; unmatched junction nucleotides: 8. The CDR3: CASSYRGLAGVGEETQYF. The CDR3 region has the DNA TGTGCCAGCAGTTACCGGGGACTAGCGGGAGTTGGGGAAGAGACCCAGTACTTC.

This clonotype has only a few counts. The rearrangement links TRBV7-2 to TRBJ2-2; TRBD2 agrees at 11 bases. The CDR3 covers 16 residues. Germline lookup yields CDR1 SGHTA and CDR2 FQGNSA. J gave up 4 bases and V 4 bases, and 5 bases lay outside the gene matches. The CDR3: CASSSGLAGGTGELFF. DNA for the CDR3: TGTGCCAGCAGCTCCGGGCTAGCGGGAGGCACCGGGGAGCTGTTTTTT.

J is TRBJ2-1 and V is TRBV6-2 or TRBV6-3, with a tentative D call TRBD1 (5 bases). The germline CDR1 and CDR2 sequences are MNHEY and SVGEGT. Trimming shortened V by 6 bases and J by 3 bases, and 18 bases separated the two germline ends. The CDR3 covers 16 residues. The CDR3 sequence: CASSSYLGVLYNEQFF. The CDR3 nucleotides are TGTGCCAGCAGCTCCTACTTAGGGGTCCTCTACAATGAGCAGTTCTTC.

The CDR3 protein is CASRTTGGNNSPLHF. CDR3 sequence (DNA): TGTGCCAGCAGGACGACGGGAGGAAACAATTCACCCCTCCACTTT. The chain links TRBV6-2 or TRBV6-3 to TRBJ1-6; D is uncertain. V lost 6 bases to trimming and J lost 7 bases, with 16 bases between them. Germline CDR1 reads MNHEY; CDR2 reads SVGEGT. The CDR3 spans 15 residues.

The rearrangement links TRBV4-3 to TRBJ2-7, with D perhaps given as TRBD1 or TRBD2 (5 bases each). The CDR3 loop spans 17 amino acids. Trimming took off 0 bases at V and 3 bases at J, with 18 bases between the two ends. Germline V gene sequence: CDR1 LGHNA, CDR2 YSLEER. The CDR3 region is CASSQDLASGHNYEQYF. As DNA, the CDR3 is TGCGCCAGCAGCCAAGATTTAGCGTCCGGACACAACTACGAGCAGTACTTC.

This clonotype was detected a few times. The chain carries TRBV7-2 and TRBJ2-3; 13 bases are shared with TRBD2. The CDR3 is 17 residues long. CDR1 is SGHTA and CDR2 is FQGNSA in the germline V gene. V lost 1 base, J lost 5 bases, and 6 bases stayed unmatched. The CDR3 nucleotides are TGTGCCAGCAGCTTAGGTTTGGGACTAGCGGGACTAGATACGCAGTATTTT. This translates into CASSLGLGLAGLDTQYF.

In this sample, this clonotype turned up many times. The chain joins TRBV7-2 to TRBJ2-3; D remains unclear. V was clipped by 0 bases and J by 2 bases, with 9 bases between them. Germline V gene lookup returns CDR1 SGHTA and CDR2 FQGNSA. The CDR3 length is 15 residues. This chain's CDR3 is CASSLAGSPTDTQYF. Here the CDR3 DNA reads TGTGCCAGCAGCTTAGCAGGGTCACCCACAGATACGCAGTATTTT.

This clonotype occurred a few times. J is TRBJ1-2 and V is TRBV4-2; D unresolved. Looked up from germline, CDR1 is LGHNA and CDR2 is YNFKEQ. This CDR3 is built from 13 residues. Trimming removed 1 base at V and 8 bases at J, with 11 bases between. The CDR3 loop reads CASSQAVVRGYTF. CDR3 DNA: TGTGCCAGCAGCCAAGCTGTGGTTCGAGGCTACACCTTC.

This clonotype was seen a few times. This chain connects TRBV12-3 or TRBV12-4 to TRBJ1-6; unclear D gene. This CDR3 comprises 15 residues. With 3 bases removed from V and 8 bases from J, the gap between germline ends came to 14 bases. Here the CDR3 reads CASSFGGPGDSPLHF. CDR3 nucleotide sequence: TGTGCCAGCAGTTTCGGAGGGCCTGGGGATTCACCCCTCCACTTT.

At least ten counts were recorded for this clonotype. The chain employs TRBV3-1 and TRBJ2-7; D is uncertain. V was clipped by 4 bases and J by 3 bases, with 4 bases between them. The CDR3 has 11 amino acids. The germline V gene has CDR1 LGHDT and CDR2 YNNKEL (reference sequence). The chain's CDR3 is CASSPIYEQYF. The CDR3 nucleotides are TGTGCCAGCAGCCCGATCTACGAGCAGTACTTC.

This clonotype appeared a few times. The CDR3 region has the DNA TGCGCCAGCAAATTGGGGATGGCTAATGAAAAACTGTTTTTT. Translation gives CASKLGMANEKLFF. The V and J genes are TRBV4-3 and TRBJ1-4, with D uncertain. This CDR3 has 14 residues. V was clipped by 7 bases and J by 3 bases, with 12 bases between them. Looked up from germline, CDR1 is LGHNA and CDR2 is YSLEER.

In this sample, this clonotype turned up a few times. The chain has TRBV6-2 or TRBV6-3 and TRBJ2-3, with 8 positions matching TRBD2. V trimming: 6 bases; J trimming: 3 bases; junction bases outside the gene matches: 8. Germline CDR1 is MNHEY and CDR2 is SVGEGT. CDR3 length: 15 residues. As DNA, the CDR3 is TGTGCCAGCAGGAGTAGCGGGATAAGAACAGATACGCAGTATTTT. This encodes CASRSSGIRTDTQYF.

The chain couples TRBV5-6 to TRBJ2-7; D may be TRBD2 (5 bases). This CDR3 has 15 residues. V was shortened by 2 bases and J by 1 base, with 13 bases between the two germline ends. Per the germline V gene, CDR1 is SGHDT and CDR2 is YYEEEE. The CDR3: CASSLFSGKSYEQYF. In DNA form, the CDR3 reads TGTGCCAGCAGCTTATTTTCCGGGAAGTCCTACGAGCAGTACTTC.

This clonotype has just one count. The genes are TRBV6-2 or TRBV6-3 and TRBJ2-1; 9 nucleotides match TRBD2. The CDR3 extends over 13 amino acids. V lost 9 bases to trimming and J lost 9 bases; unmatched junction nucleotides: 9. Germline-derived CDR1 and CDR2 are MNHEY and SVGEGT. The CDR3 sequence: CASLAGLPGEQFF. CDR3 bases: TGTGCCAGTCTAGCGGGACTACCCGGTGAGCAGTTCTTC.